This entry concerns a single T cell receptor beta chain. The antigen is unknown. The data derive from a study of shared clonotypes between healthy human individuals. Whole-study context: The study used three CD4 naive, three CD4 memory, two CD8 naive and one CD8 memory plate per donor. Study-wide results and caveats: Clonotype sharing among donors, it was expected, would be affected by sequencing depth. Limitation of the genetic and exposure-history diversity represented came from the few donors.

CDR3 size: 13 residues. The germline CDR1 and CDR2 sequences are MNHEY and SMNVEV (reference sequence). The ends were cut back, 1 base at V and 7 bases at J, with 10 bases in the middle. Positively selected for CCR7, the CD45RO-negative cells used as naive CD8 cells excluded terminally differentiated effector memory CD45RA+ cells. A roughly 200 ng quantity of DNA, 30,000 to 35,000 T cell genomes, went into the sorted-subset replicate PCRs. Profiling relied on immunoSEQ multiplex PCR, and the TCRdb table lists in-frame clones only, not all of them. The sample lists roughly 2 million clones, roughly 95% occurring once.

The chain carries TRBV27 and TRBJ1-2; possibly TRBD1 for D (5 bases). The sequencing sample was made of naive CD8+ T cells sorted from blood. The TCR originated in a man aged 18 to 35 in good health. The DNA of the CDR3 is TGTGCCAGCAGTTTATTGGGGGGAATTGGCTACACCTTC. It codes for CASSLLGGIGYTF.